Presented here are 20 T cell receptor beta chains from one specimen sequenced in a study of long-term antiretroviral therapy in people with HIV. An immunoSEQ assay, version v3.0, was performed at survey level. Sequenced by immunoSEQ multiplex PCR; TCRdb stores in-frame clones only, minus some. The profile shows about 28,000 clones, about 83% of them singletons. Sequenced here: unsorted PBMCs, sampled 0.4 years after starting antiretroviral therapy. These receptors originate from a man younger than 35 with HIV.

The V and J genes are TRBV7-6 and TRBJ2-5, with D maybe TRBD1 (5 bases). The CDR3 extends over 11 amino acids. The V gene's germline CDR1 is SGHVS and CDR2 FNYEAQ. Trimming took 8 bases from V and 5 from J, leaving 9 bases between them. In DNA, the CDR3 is TGTGCCAGCGGCAGGGCGGAGACCCAGTACTTC. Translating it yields CASGRAETQYF.

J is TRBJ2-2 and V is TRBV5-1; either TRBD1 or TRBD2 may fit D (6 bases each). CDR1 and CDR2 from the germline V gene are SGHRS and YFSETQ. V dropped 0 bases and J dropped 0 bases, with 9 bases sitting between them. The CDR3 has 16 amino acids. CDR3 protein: CASSLARGANTGELFF. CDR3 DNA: TGCGCCAGCAGCTTGGCTAGGGGGGCGAACACCGGGGAGCTGTTTTTT.

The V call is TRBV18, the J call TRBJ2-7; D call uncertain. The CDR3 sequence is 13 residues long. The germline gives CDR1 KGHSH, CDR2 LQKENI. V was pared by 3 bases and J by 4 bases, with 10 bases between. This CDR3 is CASSPYEEYEQYF. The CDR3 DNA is TGTGCCAGCTCACCTTACGAGGAGTACGAGCAGTACTTC.

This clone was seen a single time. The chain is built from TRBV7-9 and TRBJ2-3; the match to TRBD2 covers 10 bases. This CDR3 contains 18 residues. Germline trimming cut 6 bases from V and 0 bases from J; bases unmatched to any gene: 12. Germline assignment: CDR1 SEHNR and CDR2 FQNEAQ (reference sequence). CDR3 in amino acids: CASRPTVTSGESTDTQYF. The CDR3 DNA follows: TGTGCCAGCAGGCCTACTGTTACTAGCGGGGAAAGCACAGATACGCAGTATTTT. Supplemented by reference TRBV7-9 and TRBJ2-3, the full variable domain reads DTGVSQNPRHKITKRGQNVTFRCDPISEHNRLYWYRQTLGQGPEFLTYFQNEAQLEKSRLLSDRFSAERPKGSFSTLEIQRTEQGDSAMYLCASRPTVTSGESTDTQYFGPGTRLTVL.

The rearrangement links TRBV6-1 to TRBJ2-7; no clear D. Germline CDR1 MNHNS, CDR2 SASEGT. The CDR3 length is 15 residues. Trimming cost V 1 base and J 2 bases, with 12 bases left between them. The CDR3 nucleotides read TGTGCCAGCAGTGAAGTGGCAGGACCCCCCTACGAGCAGTACTTC. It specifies CASSEVAGPPYEQYF.

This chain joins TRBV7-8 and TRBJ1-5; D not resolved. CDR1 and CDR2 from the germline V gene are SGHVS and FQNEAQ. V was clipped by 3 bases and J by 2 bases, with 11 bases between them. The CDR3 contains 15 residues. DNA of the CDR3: TGTGCCAGCAGCTTTGCAGGCAGAGGCAATCAGCCCCAGCATTTT. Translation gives CASSFAGRGNQPQHF.

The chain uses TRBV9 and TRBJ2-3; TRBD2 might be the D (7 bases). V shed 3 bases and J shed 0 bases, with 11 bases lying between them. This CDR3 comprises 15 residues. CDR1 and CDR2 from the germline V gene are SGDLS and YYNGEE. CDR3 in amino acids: CASSGGGTSTDTQYF. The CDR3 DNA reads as TGTGCCAGCAGCGGGGGGGGCACTAGCACAGATACGCAGTATTTT. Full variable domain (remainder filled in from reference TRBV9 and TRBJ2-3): DSGVTQTPKHLITATGQRVTLRCSPRSGDLSVYWYQQSLDQGLQFLIQYYNGEERAKGNILERFSAQQFPDLHSELNLSSLELGDSALYFCASSGGGTSTDTQYFGPGTRLTVL.

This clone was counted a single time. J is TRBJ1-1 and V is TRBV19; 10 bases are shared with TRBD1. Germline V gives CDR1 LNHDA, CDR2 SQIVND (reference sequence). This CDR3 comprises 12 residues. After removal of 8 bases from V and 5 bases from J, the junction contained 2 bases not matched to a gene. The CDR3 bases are TGTGCCAGTGGGGACAGGGGAACTGAAGCTTTCTTT. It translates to CASGDRGTEAFF.

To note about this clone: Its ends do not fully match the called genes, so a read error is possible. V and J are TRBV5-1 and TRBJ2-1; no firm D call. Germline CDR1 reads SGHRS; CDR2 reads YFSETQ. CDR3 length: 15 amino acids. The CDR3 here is CTSSLATVSYNEQFF. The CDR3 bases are TGCACCAGCAGCTTGGCCACGGTGTCCTACAATGAGCAGTTCTTC.

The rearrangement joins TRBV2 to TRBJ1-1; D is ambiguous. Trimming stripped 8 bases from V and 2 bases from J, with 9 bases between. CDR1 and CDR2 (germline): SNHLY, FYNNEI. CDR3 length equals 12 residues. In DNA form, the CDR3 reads TGTGCCAGCCAAAGGAGCAACACTGAAGCTTTCTTT. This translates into CASQRSNTEAFF.

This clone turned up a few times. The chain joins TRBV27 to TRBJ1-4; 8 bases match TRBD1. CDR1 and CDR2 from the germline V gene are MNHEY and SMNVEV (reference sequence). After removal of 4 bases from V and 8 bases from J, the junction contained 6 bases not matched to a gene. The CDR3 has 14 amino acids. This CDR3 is CASSWTGFREKLFF. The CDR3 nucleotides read TGTGCCAGCAGTTGGACAGGGTTCAGGGAAAAACTGTTTTTT.

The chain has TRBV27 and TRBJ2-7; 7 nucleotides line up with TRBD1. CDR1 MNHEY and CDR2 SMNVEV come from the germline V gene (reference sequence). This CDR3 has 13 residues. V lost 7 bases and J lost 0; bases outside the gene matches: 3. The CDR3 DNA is TGTGCCAGCATGGGACAGAGCTCCTACGAGCAGTACTTC. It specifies CASMGQSSYEQYF.

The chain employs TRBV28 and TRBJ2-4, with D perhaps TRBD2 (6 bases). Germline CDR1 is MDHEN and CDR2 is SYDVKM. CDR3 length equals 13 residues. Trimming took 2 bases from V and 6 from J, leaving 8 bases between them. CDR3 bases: TGTGCCAGCAGTTTAGGAGGGGTAAACATTCAGTACTTC. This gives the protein CASSLGGVNIQYF.

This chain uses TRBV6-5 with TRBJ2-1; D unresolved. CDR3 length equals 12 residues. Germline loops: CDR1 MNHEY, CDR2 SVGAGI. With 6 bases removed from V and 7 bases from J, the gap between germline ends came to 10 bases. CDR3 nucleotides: TGTGCCAGCAGCGCCAGTAGAAATGAGCAGTTCTTC. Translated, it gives CASSASRNEQFF.

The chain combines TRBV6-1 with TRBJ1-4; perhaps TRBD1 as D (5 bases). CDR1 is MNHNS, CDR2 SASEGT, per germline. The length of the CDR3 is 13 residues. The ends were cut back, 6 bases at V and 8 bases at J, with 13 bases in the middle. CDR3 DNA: TGTGCCAGCAGAGGGGCGGAGAGGGAAAAACTGTTTTTT. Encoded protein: CASRGAEREKLFF.

The CDR3 is CASSLVRTGYNEQFF. CDR3 nucleotides: TGCGCCAGCAGCTTGGTGAGGACAGGCTACAATGAGCAGTTCTTC. This rearrangement joins TRBV5-1 to TRBJ2-1; TRBD1 matches 7 bases. J gave up 3 bases and V 0 bases, and 3 bases lay outside the gene matches. The CDR3 spans 15 residues. The V gene's germline CDR1 is SGHRS and CDR2 YFSETQ.

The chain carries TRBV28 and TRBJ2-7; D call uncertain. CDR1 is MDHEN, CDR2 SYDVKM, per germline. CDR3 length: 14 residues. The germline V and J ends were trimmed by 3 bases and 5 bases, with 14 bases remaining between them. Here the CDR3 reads CASSFPAFRDEQYF. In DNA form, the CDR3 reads TGTGCCAGCAGTTTCCCGGCGTTCCGGGACGAGCAGTACTTC.

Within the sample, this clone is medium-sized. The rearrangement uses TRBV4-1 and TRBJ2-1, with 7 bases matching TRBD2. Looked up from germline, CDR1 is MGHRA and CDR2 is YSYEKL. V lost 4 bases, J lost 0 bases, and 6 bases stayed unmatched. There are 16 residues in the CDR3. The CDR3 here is CASSRHASGSYNEQFF. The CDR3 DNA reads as TGCGCCAGCAGCCGTCACGCTAGCGGCTCCTACAATGAGCAGTTCTTC.

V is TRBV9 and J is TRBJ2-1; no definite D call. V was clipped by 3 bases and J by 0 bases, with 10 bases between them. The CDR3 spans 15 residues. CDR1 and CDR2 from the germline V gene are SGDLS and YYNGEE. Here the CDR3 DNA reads TGTGCCAGCAGCGAATTTTCCAACTCCTACAATGAGCAGTTCTTC. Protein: CASSEFSNSYNEQFF.

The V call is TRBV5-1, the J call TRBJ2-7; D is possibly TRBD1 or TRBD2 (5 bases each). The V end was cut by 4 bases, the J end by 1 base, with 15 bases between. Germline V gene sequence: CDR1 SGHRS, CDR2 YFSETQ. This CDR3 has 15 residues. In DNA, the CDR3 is TGCGCCAGCAGCAGCGAGGGGTCTCCTTCCTACGAGCAGTACTTC. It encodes CASSSEGSPSYEQYF.